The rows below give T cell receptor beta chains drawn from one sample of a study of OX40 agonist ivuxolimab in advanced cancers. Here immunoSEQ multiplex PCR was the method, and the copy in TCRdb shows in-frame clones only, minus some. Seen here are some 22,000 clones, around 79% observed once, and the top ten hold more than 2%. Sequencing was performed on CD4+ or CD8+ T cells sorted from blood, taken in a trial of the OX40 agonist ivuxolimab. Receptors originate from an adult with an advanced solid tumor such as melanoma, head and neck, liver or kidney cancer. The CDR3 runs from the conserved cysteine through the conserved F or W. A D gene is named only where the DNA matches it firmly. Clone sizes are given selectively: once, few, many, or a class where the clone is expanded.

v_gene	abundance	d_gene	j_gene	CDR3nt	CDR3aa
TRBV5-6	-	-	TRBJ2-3	TGTGCCAGCAGCTTGGGGCTAGCTGATACGCAGTATTTT	CASSLGLADTQYF
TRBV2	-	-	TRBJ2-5	TGTGCCAGCAGTATCGGCCCACACGAGACCCAGTACTTC	CASSIGPHETQYF
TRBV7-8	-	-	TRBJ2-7	TGTGCCAGCAGCTTAGGAGGGACCGGGGAGCAGTACTTC	CASSLGGTGEQYF
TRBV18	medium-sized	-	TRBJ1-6	TGTGCCAGCTCACCCCGTGACTCGCCAAATTCACCCCTCCACTTT	CASSPRDSPNSPLHF
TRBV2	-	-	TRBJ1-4	TGTGCCAGCAGTCAGATCAGGGCTGGGAATGAAAAACTGTTTTTT	CASSQIRAGNEKLFF
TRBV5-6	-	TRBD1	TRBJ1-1	TGTGCCAGCAGCTTAGTCCCGGGACAGGGGGGGATTGAAGCTTTCTTT	CASSLVPGQGGIEAFF
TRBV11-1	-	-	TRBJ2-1	TGTGCCAGCAGCTTAGGGCGTGGGAATCATGAGCAGTTCTTC	CASSLGRGNHEQFF
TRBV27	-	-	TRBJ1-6	TGTGCCAGCAGTTTTCAGCCGAATGGGAATTCACCCCTCCACTTT	CASSFQPNGNSPLHF
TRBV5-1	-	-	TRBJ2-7	TGCGCCAGCAGCCCCGGTTACTCCTACGAGCAGTACTTC	CASSPGYSYEQYF
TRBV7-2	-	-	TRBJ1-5	TGTGCCAGCAGCCCTGATGGGCAGCAGCCCCAGCATTTT	CASSPDGQQPQHF
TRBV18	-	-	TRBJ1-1	TGTGCCAGCTCACCCCTCGGGGGGAGGACTGAAGCTTTCTTT	CASSPLGGRTEAFF
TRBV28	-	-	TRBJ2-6	TGTGCCAGCAGTCTTAGCGGAAGACTCTCTGGGGCCAACGTCCTGACTTTC	CASSLSGRLSGANVLTF
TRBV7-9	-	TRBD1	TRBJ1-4	TGTGCCAGCACCCCCCAAGGGACAGGAAATGAAAAACTGTTTTTT	CASTPQGTGNEKLFF
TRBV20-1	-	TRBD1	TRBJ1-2	TGCAGTGCAAGGACAGGCTATGGCTACACCTTC	CSARTGYGYTF
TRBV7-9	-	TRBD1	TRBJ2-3	TGTGCCAGCAGCCGGGACAGGGTCACAGATACGCAGTATTTT	CASSRDRVTDTQYF
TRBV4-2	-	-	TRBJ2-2	TGTGCCAGCAGCCCACTCGTCCCCACCGGGGAGCTGTTTTTT	CASSPLVPTGELFF
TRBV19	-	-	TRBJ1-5	TGTGCCAGTAGTAGCGGAAATGGTATCCATCAGCCCCAGCATTTT	CASSSGNGIHQPQHF
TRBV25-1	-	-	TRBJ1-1	TGTGCCAGCACCGAGGTAACCTCCACTGAAGCTTTCTTT	CASTEVTSTEAFF
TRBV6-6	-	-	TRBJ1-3	TGTGCCAGCAGTTACGAACCGGACTCTGGAAACACCATATATTTT	CASSYEPDSGNTIYF
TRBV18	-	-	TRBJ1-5	TGTGCCAGCTCACTCCCCGGGGGGGAAGCCCAGCATTTT	CASSLPGGEAQHF
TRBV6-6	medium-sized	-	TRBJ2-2	TGTGCCAGCAGTTACTCGACGGCGCCCACCGGGGAGCTGTTTTTT	CASSYSTAPTGELFF
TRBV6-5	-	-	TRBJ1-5	TGTGCCAGCAAAGGGGGAAGCAATCAGCCCCAGCATTTT	CASKGGSNQPQHF
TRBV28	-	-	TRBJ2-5	TGTGCCAGCAGCTATCCCGGACAGTCGGAGACCCAGTACTTC	CASSYPGQSETQYF
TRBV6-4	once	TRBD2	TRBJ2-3	TGTGCCAGCAGTAAAGCGGGGGGAGCGGGAGATACGCAGTATTTT	CASSKAGGAGDTQYF
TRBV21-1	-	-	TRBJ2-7	TGTGCCAGCAGCAAAGCGCTAGGTAGCGGGACATACGAGCAGTACTTC	CASSKALGSGTYEQYF
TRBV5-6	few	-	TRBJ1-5	TGTGCCAGCAGCCACTTTGGACAGCCCCAGCATTTT	CASSHFGQPQHF
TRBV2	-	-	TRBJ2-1	TGTGCCAGCAGTGCCGAGGCCAATTGGAGGGATGAGCAGTTCTTC	CASSAEANWRDEQFF
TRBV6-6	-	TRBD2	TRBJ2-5	TGTGCCAGCAGTTACGGGACTAGCGGGGGGTTGGAGACCCAGTACTTC	CASSYGTSGGLETQYF
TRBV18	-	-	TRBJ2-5	TGTGCCAGCTCAGTCCGGGACGCACAAGAGACCCAGTACTTC	CASSVRDAQETQYF